Described below is a single TCR beta chain sequence and its context. These data are taken from a study of blood T cell repertoires in COVID-19. Study as a whole: Acute and convalescent COVID-19 samples came from the United States, Italy and Spain. The analysed material was cDNA or gDNA that came from T cells, B-cell-depleted T cells, or PBMCs.

Germline loops: CDR1 MNHEY, CDR2 SVGAGI. V trimming: 5 bases; J trimming: 3 bases; junction bases outside the gene matches: 6. This CDR3 contains 14 residues. Per the study methods: Researchers report that nucleated cell counts were estimated from reference gene primer amplification. TCRdb keeps only in-frame clones here, not all; method: immunoSEQ multiplex PCR. V and J calls plus clone size are reproduced from that table; the DNA served to infer D and trimming. The sample lists 200,000 to 300,000 clones, under 85% occurring once. Sequencing input: peripheral blood. This sequence was found in a human donor in a cohort sampled during active COVID-19. The chain uses TRBV6-5 and TRBJ2-7; 8 bases map to TRBD1. The CDR3 is CASSRSGTGYEQYF. CDR3 in DNA: TGTGCCAGCAGTAGATCCGGGACAGGCTACGAGCAGTACTTC.